The source of this T cell receptor (beta chain) is a study of response to subunit inactivated influenza vaccine. TCRdb reprocessed the RT-PCR reads via MiXCR and lists one record per CDR3 protein. Here the sample spans hundreds of thousands of distinct CDR3 sequences, under 20% being singletons. Study-wide points: With each seasonal influenza vaccination, the authors suggested, few new T cells are recruited.

This clonotype appeared many times. The target antigen is unknown. This CDR3 spans 15 amino acids. J lost 5 bases, V lost 5 bases, and 8 bases had no gene match. The TCR was taken from a man aged 50 or older who received an inactivated influenza vaccine. The chain combines TRBV12-3 or TRBV12-4 with TRBJ1-2, with 10 bases identical to TRBD1. The sequenced sample was PBMCs from blood, obtained around 5 days after vaccination. Here the CDR3 DNA reads TGTGCCAGCAGTCTCCGGGACAGGGGTGGTTATGGCTACACCTTC. Protein: CASSLRDRGGYGYTF.